This T cell receptor beta chain was identified in a study of human T cells and chemical hapten exposure. In the study overall: Patients' scalps got diphenylcyclopropenone weekly throughout the approximately 24-week study.

TCRdb processed the RACE reads anew with MiXCR; each CDR3 protein has one entry. The repertoire consists of about 50,000 distinct CDR3 sequences, with 9.9% occurring once and the leading ten covering about 1.8%. With regard to this clonotype: Antigen: not known.

Specified time point: patch test 2, 6 weeks after DPC sensitization. Treatment meaning: therapeutic diphenylcyclopropenone sensitization with weekly scalp DPC. Study-level results: No shift was seen in TCRs above 1 in 1000 frequency with DPC sensitization. Expanded TCR counts at PT1 went up together with patch test score, a positive correlation.

The CDR3 is 15 amino acids. V lost 7 bases to trimming and J lost 6 bases; unmatched junction nucleotides: 13. Germline assignment: CDR1 MDHEN and CDR2 SYDVKM. This receptor was taken from a woman between 50 and 59 years old with alopecia areata. Some clones in this sample may be carry-over from other donors' samples. The V call is TRBV28, the J call TRBJ2-7, with TRBD1 matching over 9 bases. Sequenced here: whole blood, sampled in connection with sensitization to the hapten diphenylcyclopropenone (DPC). CDR3 coding DNA: TGTGCCAGCATCCCAGGGACAGGGATACCGGTCGAGCAGTACTTC. Its translation: CASIPGTGIPVEQYF.